This TCR beta chain was recorded in a study of blood T cell repertoires in COVID-19. Turning to the study itself: Some COVID-19 samples were acute and others convalescent; all came from the United States, Italy and Spain. From T cells, B-cell-depleted T cells, or PBMCs came the material, which was cDNA or gDNA.

Authors' data handling: By means of reference gene primer amplification, nucleated cell counts were estimated. Method: immunoSEQ multiplex PCR; TCRdb's copy keeps in-frame clones and lacks some. V, J and clone size are taken as reported in that table, and D and trimming were inferred from the DNA itself. The table has tens of thousands of clones, nearly 85% seen once; the top ten hold 35% to 50%. Germline V gene data show CDR1 as MGHRA and CDR2 as YSYEKL. The CDR3 length is 16 residues. Trimming removed 4 bases from V and 7 bases from J; junction bases left unmatched: 12. Source material: peripheral blood. V and J are TRBV4-1 and TRBJ1-5, with 8 bases identical to TRBD1. The TCR was taken from a human donor in a cohort sampled during active COVID-19. In nucleotides, the CDR3 is TGCGCCAGCAGCCCCCTCGGGACAGGTCGAAGACAGCCCCAGCATTTT. Amino acids: CASSPLGTGRRQPQHF.